These 30 T cell receptor beta chains came from one sample sequenced in a study of blood T cell repertoires in COVID-19. Method: immunoSEQ multiplex PCR; TCRdb's copy keeps in-frame clones and lacks some. Among 150,000 or so clones listed, around 88% were seen once. Material: peripheral blood. The receptors originated from a man in his 60s with active or convalescent COVID-19.

The CDR3 loop reads CASSDREGSEQYF. CDR3 DNA: TGTGCCAGCAGTGATCGGGAGGGGAGCGAGCAGTACTTC. V usage is TRBV2 and J usage is TRBJ2-7, with 8 bases lining up with TRBD2. This CDR3 contains 13 residues. CDR1 and CDR2 (germline): SNHLY, FYNNEI. V lost 3 bases, J lost 6 bases, and 4 bases stayed unmatched.

The chain's CDR3 is CATSDYRGIEAFF. CDR3 coding DNA: TGTGCCACCAGTGATTACAGGGGTATTGAAGCTTTCTTT. V and J are TRBV24-1 and TRBJ1-1; 7 nucleotides match TRBD1. Per germline, CDR1 KGHDR and CDR2 SFDVKD. Trimming at V came to 2 bases and at J to 7 bases, leaving 3 bases not matched to a gene. The CDR3 spans 13 residues.

This chain connects TRBV4-3 to TRBJ2-7; TRBD2 matches at 12 bases. The ends lost 1 base at V and 2 bases at J; junction bases unmatched: 0. From germline, CDR1 is LGHNA and CDR2 YSLEER. CDR3 length: 15 residues. This chain's CDR3 is CASSQASGGAYEQYF. CDR3 sequence (DNA): TGCGCCAGCAGCCAAGCTAGCGGGGGGGCCTACGAGCAGTACTTC.

The V gene is TRBV5-4, the J gene TRBJ2-5; D is perhaps TRBD1 (5 bases). V gave up 4 bases and J gave up 7 bases, with 20 bases separating them. Germline assignment: CDR1 SGHNT and CDR2 YYREEE (reference sequence). There are 15 residues in the CDR3. This chain's CDR3 is CASSHSEPQRGTQYF. In DNA form, the CDR3 reads TGTGCCAGCAGCCACAGCGAACCACAAAGGGGGACCCAGTACTTC.

The rearrangement uses TRBV28 and TRBJ1-2, with TRBD1 matching over 7 bases. From germline, CDR1 is MDHEN and CDR2 SYDVKM. There are 17 residues in the CDR3. V shed 5 bases and J 8 bases; nucleotides not matched to a gene: 20. Here the CDR3 DNA reads TGTGCCAGCAGTCAGGGGACAGCGACCGACGGCCAAAGGGGCTACACCTTC. It yields the protein CASSQGTATDGQRGYTF.

This chain links TRBV5-6 with TRBJ1-3; perhaps TRBD1 as D (5 bases). CDR1 and CDR2 from the germline V gene are SGHDT and YYEEEE. The CDR3 spans 14 residues. The ends were cut back, 4 bases at V and 7 bases at J, with 15 bases in the middle. CDR3 DNA sequence: TGTGCCAGCAGCCCTAGGGGCTTAGAGAACACCATATATTTT. Amino acids: CASSPRGLENTIYF.

The V gene is TRBV27, the J gene TRBJ1-1; D not resolved. Per germline, CDR1 MNHEY and CDR2 SMNVEV (reference sequence). This CDR3 spans 12 amino acids. The V gene lost 11 bases and the J gene lost 4 bases, with 14 bases spanning the gap. This chain's CDR3 is CAAGEASTEAFF. The CDR3 DNA is TGTGCCGCGGGCGAAGCTAGCACTGAAGCTTTCTTT.

CDR3 in amino acids: CASSLGGLAERNEQFF. CDR3 bases: TGCGCCAGCAGCTTGGGGGGACTAGCGGAGCGTAATGAGCAGTTCTTC. The chain uses TRBV5-1 and TRBJ2-1; 11 bases are a match to TRBD2. The V segment lost 0 bases and the J segment 7 bases; nucleotides outside the gene matches: 6. Germline assignment: CDR1 SGHRS and CDR2 YFSETQ. CDR3 length: 16 residues.

In nucleotides, the CDR3 is TGCAGTGCCTCTCACAATGAGCAGTTCTTC. Protein product: CSASHNEQFF. The rearrangement joins TRBV20-1 to TRBJ2-1; D unresolved. Trimming took off 6 bases at V and 5 bases at J, with 5 bases between the two ends. CDR1 and CDR2 from the germline V gene are DFQATT and SNEGSKA (reference sequence). The CDR3 extends over 10 amino acids.

The chain couples TRBV9 to TRBJ2-1; the match to TRBD1 covers 7 bases. The V segment lost 3 bases and the J segment 9 bases; nucleotides outside the gene matches: 6. Per the germline V gene, CDR1 is SGDLS and CDR2 is YYNGEE. The CDR3 totals 13 residues. The CDR3 DNA reads as TGTGCCAGCAGCGAAATACAGGGGAGTGAGCAGTTCTTC. Its translation: CASSEIQGSEQFF.

V gene TRBV6-5 combines with J gene TRBJ1-3; D is possibly TRBD1 (5 bases). The germline V gene encodes CDR1 MNHEY and CDR2 SVGAGI. Trimming stripped 2 bases from V and 3 bases from J, with 11 bases between. The CDR3 sequence is 15 residues long. Written as DNA, the CDR3 is TGTGCCAGCAGTTACAAGGGGTTGGTTGGAAACACCATATATTTT. Translation gives CASSYKGLVGNTIYF.

This sequence joins TRBV28 and TRBJ2-5; 10 bases fit TRBD2. The CDR3 has 15 amino acids. Trimming took 8 bases from V and 3 from J; bases not matched to a gene: 9. The V gene's germline CDR1 is MDHEN and CDR2 SYDVKM. The CDR3 loop is CASLLAGGSKETQYF. CDR3 in DNA: TGTGCCAGCCTTTTAGCGGGGGGATCCAAAGAGACCCAGTACTTC.

This chain uses TRBV24-1 with TRBJ1-2, with D maybe TRBD1 (5 bases). The germline V gene encodes CDR1 KGHDR and CDR2 SFDVKD. Trimming removed 2 bases at V and 6 bases at J, with 12 bases between. The CDR3 runs to 14 residues. The CDR3 spells CATSDWSGGNGYTF. The CDR3 DNA follows: TGTGCCACCAGTGATTGGTCCGGGGGAAATGGCTACACCTTC.

The V call is TRBV30, the J call TRBJ1-6; D might be TRBD1 (6 bases). Germline values: CDR1 GTSNPN, CDR2 SVGIG (reference sequence). V dropped 3 bases and J dropped 7 bases, with 16 bases sitting between them. CDR3 length: 15 amino acids. The CDR3 region is CAWRPLGGANSPLHF. DNA for the CDR3: TGTGCCTGGAGGCCCCTTGGGGGCGCAAATTCACCCCTCCACTTT. The full variable domain, with the rest looked up from reference TRBV30 and TRBJ1-6, is SQTIHQWPATLVQPVGSPLSLECTVEGTSNPNLYWYRQAAGRGLQLLFYSVGIGQISSEVPQNLSASRPQDRQFILSSKKLLLSDSGFYLCAWRPLGGANSPLHFGNGTRLTVT.

This clone was observed a few times. The CDR3 DNA reads as TGCGCCAGCAGCACCGGACTACCCGGGGACACCGGGGAGCTGTTTTTT. This gives the protein CASSTGLPGDTGELFF. This chain joins TRBV5-1 and TRBJ2-2, with D possibly TRBD2 on 6 matching bases. The CDR3 is 16 amino acids. V lost 4 bases, J lost 3 bases, and 16 bases lay in between. Germline V CDR1 and CDR2: SGHRS, YFSETQ.

CDR3 sequence reads: CASGWLGQDNSPLHF. CDR3 nucleotide sequence: TGTGCTAGTGGTTGGCTGGGACAGGACAATTCACCCCTCCACTTT. The chain employs TRBV12-5 and TRBJ1-6; 8 bases are a match to TRBD1. The CDR3 runs to 15 residues. Per the germline V gene, CDR1 is LGHNT and CDR2 is FRNRAP. V gave up 4 bases and J gave up 7 bases; unmatched junction bases: 6.

The chain is built from TRBV28 and TRBJ2-3; the match to TRBD2 covers 7 bases. V dropped 7 bases and J dropped 2; count of bases not matched to a gene: 9. The CDR3 spans 15 residues. Germline CDR1 reads MDHEN; CDR2 reads SYDVKM. CDR3 bases: TGTGCCAGCAAAGAGGGAGGGTTACCCACAGATACGCAGTATTTT. Translating gives CASKEGGLPTDTQYF.

The chain uses TRBV27 and TRBJ2-1; D call uncertain. The V and J ends lost 3 bases and 4 bases respectively, with 10 bases between them. The CDR3 consists of 14 residues. The germline V gene has CDR1 MNHEY and CDR2 SMNVEV (reference sequence). CDR3 DNA sequence: TGTGCCAGCAGTTTCGGTCGGTATTACAATGAGCAGTTCTTC. Residues: CASSFGRYYNEQFF.

This chain links TRBV24-1 with TRBJ2-3; 7 bases map to TRBD1. Trimming took 0 bases from V and 1 from J; bases not matched to a gene: 6. Germline-derived CDR1 and CDR2 are KGHDR and SFDVKD. The CDR3 covers 17 residues. CDR3 region: CATSDLQGQGGTDTQYF. The CDR3 DNA follows: TGTGCCACCAGTGATTTGCAAGGGCAGGGGGGCACAGATACGCAGTATTTT.

The genes are TRBV7-2 and TRBJ2-1; 14 nucleotides agree with TRBD2. CDR3 length: 15 amino acids. Germline-derived CDR1 and CDR2 are SGHTA and FQGNSA. J lost 8 bases, V lost 5 bases, and 5 bases had no gene match. The CDR3 reads CASSTGTSGSDEQFF. CDR3 nucleotide sequence: TGTGCCAGCAGCACCGGGACTAGCGGGAGTGATGAGCAGTTCTTC.

The genes are TRBV6-6 and TRBJ2-3; the match to TRBD2 covers 8 bases. There are 15 residues in the CDR3. Germline CDR1 and CDR2: MNHNY and SVGAGI (reference sequence). Unmatched junction bases numbered 7, after V lost 8 bases and J lost 0 bases. This chain's CDR3 is CASRARGASTDTQYF. The CDR3, as DNA: TGTGCCAGCCGCGCGCGGGGGGCCAGCACAGATACGCAGTATTTT.

This sequence joins TRBV12-5 and TRBJ2-2; a weak D match, TRBD1 (5 bases). The germline V gene has CDR1 LGHNT and CDR2 FRNRAP. The V end lost 7 bases, the J end lost 2 bases, and 11 bases lay between the germline ends. The CDR3 runs 14 residues. The CDR3 coding sequence is TGTGCTAGTGCCACGGACACAAACACCGGGGAGCTGTTTTTT. Translated: CASATDTNTGELFF.

The chain couples TRBV4-1 to TRBJ1-2; 7 bases map to TRBD1. This CDR3 comprises 15 residues. Germline trimming cut 1 base from V and 8 bases from J; bases unmatched to any gene: 10. Germline V gene sequence: CDR1 MGHRA, CDR2 YSYEKL. This CDR3 reads CASSQVVGTEAGYTF. The CDR3 region has the DNA TGCGCCAGCAGCCAAGTGGTTGGGACAGAGGCCGGCTACACCTTC.

In this sample, this clone turned up once. V is TRBV27 and J is TRBJ2-3; 13 positions agree with TRBD2. The CDR3 is 19 amino acids. Germline loops: CDR1 MNHEY, CDR2 SMNVEV (reference sequence). J lost 5 bases, V lost 4 bases, and 15 bases had no gene match. CDR3: CASSSPPSGLAGVLDTQYF. The CDR3 DNA reads TGTGCCAGCAGTTCTCCCCCCAGCGGACTAGCGGGAGTTTTAGATACGCAGTATTTT.

The CDR3 here is CSASSRSYEQYF. For the CDR3, the DNA is TGCAGTGCTAGTAGCCGCTCCTACGAGCAGTACTTC. The gene calls are TRBV20-1 and TRBJ2-7; D remains unclear. The V gene's germline CDR1 is DFQATT and CDR2 SNEGSKA (reference sequence). The V gene lost 3 bases and the J gene lost 0 bases, with 6 bases spanning the gap. The CDR3 length is 12 residues.

The rearrangement links TRBV10-3 to TRBJ2-5; 11 bases align to TRBD2. V was pared by 10 bases and J by 3 bases, with 10 bases of the junction left unmatched. This CDR3 is 15 amino acids long. Germline V CDR1 and CDR2: ENHRY, SYGVKD. The CDR3 nucleotides read TGTGCCACAACTCCTAGCGGGGGGAGTGAAGAGACCCAGTACTTC. It codes for CATTPSGGSEETQYF.

The J gene is TRBJ2-7, the V gene TRBV5-1, with 7 nucleotides matching TRBD1. CDR3 length: 15 amino acids. CDR1 and CDR2 from the germline V gene are SGHRS and YFSETQ. V shed 4 bases, J shed 4 bases, and the junction held 11 bases outside the gene matches. The CDR3 DNA is TGCGCCAGCAGCCCTGGAGTAGGGACAGCATACGAGCAGTACTTC. Its protein product is CASSPGVGTAYEQYF.

The CDR3 nucleotides read TGTGCCTGGGATGGACAGGTCATGAACACTGAAGCTTTCTTT. Encoded protein: CAWDGQVMNTEAFF. The V call is TRBV30, the J call TRBJ1-1; 7 bases fit TRBD1. The CDR3 has 14 amino acids. Germline assignment: CDR1 GTSNPN and CDR2 SVGIG (reference sequence). V gave up 5 bases and J gave up 0 bases; unmatched junction bases: 6.

This chain connects TRBV2 to TRBJ1-6; D ambiguous. From germline, CDR1 is SNHLY and CDR2 FYNNEI. The germline V and J ends were trimmed by 5 bases and 6 bases, with 5 bases remaining between them. There are 12 residues in the CDR3. CDR3 bases: TGTGCCAGCAGTCTCCTTAATTCACCCCTCCACTTT. This translates into CASSLLNSPLHF.

This chain connects TRBV6-2 or TRBV6-3 to TRBJ2-7, with 14 bases lining up with TRBD2. CDR1 is MNHEY, CDR2 SVGEGT, per germline. The CDR3 loop spans 17 amino acids. Trimming took 5 bases from V and 4 from J; bases not matched to a gene: 10. CDR3 amino acids: CASSKIWTSGRPYEQYF. The DNA of the CDR3 is TGTGCCAGCAGTAAGATATGGACTAGCGGGAGGCCGTACGAGCAGTACTTC.